This T cell receptor (beta chain) was identified during a study of T cell repertoires in cytomegalovirus infection. Study-wide background: A matching HLA type, together with CMV infection, was signaled by public TCR beta signatures. Overall study findings and caveats: The study found HLA-C-restricted CMV-specific TCR beta clonotypes dominating the ex vivo response. Carriers of CMV plus the relevant HLA were identified by cumulative public TCR beta family frequency.

This clonotype was recorded a few times. As yet, its antigen is unknown. Per the germline V gene, CDR1 is SGHTA and CDR2 is FQGNSA. The CDR3 covers 16 residues. Losses at the gene ends were 2 bases for V and 1 base for J; bases not matched to a gene: 5. TCRdb processed the reads anew with MiXCR; each CDR3 protein has one entry. The top ten clones hold 18% of a sample with 150,000 to 200,000 distinct CDR3 sequences, 15% to 20% of them seen once. This clonotype was obtained from a human donor in good health (CMV status not recorded). Some clones in this sample may be carry-over from other donors' samples. This sequence joins TRBV7-2 and TRBJ1-5; 7 bases align to TRBD1. Input material: CD8+ T cells from PBMCs. This CDR3 is CASSLQPGQSNQPQHF. In DNA, the CDR3 is TGTGCCAGCAGCTTACAACCGGGACAGAGCAATCAGCCCCAGCATTTT.